Each of the 9 T cell receptor beta chains below was sequenced from the same sample in a study of cytomegalovirus exposure and HLA in healthy donors. The PCR contained 60 Vbeta and 13 Jbeta primers. Measured with immunoSEQ multiplex PCR; TCRdb has only the in-frame clones, and not every one. The sample records about 70,000 clones, around 74% being singletons. Sequencing was done on a sample of PBMCs. These TCRs come from a human donor in good health.

The V call is TRBV27, the J call TRBJ1-5, with D perhaps TRBD1 (5 bases). CDR3 length: 14 amino acids. CDR1 and CDR2 from the germline V gene are MNHEY and SMNVEV (reference sequence). V gave up 0 bases and J gave up 4 bases, with 7 bases separating them. This CDR3 reads CASSLSRANQPQHF. CDR3 bases: TGTGCCAGCAGTTTATCCAGGGCGAATCAGCCCCAGCATTTT.

This chain links TRBV5-1 with TRBJ2-3; TRBD1 aligns across 7 bases. The length of the CDR3 is 14 residues. Per germline, CDR1 SGHRS and CDR2 YFSETQ. J was trimmed by 4 bases and V by 0 bases; bases with no gene match: 2. CDR3 residues: CASSLGQGPDTQYF. The CDR3 nucleotides read TGCGCCAGCAGCTTGGGACAGGGACCAGATACGCAGTATTTT.

The chain links TRBV12-5 to TRBJ2-3; 12 bases are shared with TRBD2. CDR3 length equals 17 residues. V lost 7 bases, J lost 5 bases, and 13 bases stayed unmatched. Per the germline V gene, CDR1 is LGHNT and CDR2 is FRNRAP. The chain's CDR3 is CASALQRTSGTGDTQYF. The CDR3 nucleotides are TGTGCTAGTGCCCTACAACGGACTAGCGGGACGGGAGATACGCAGTATTTT.

The chain is built from TRBV5-1 and TRBJ1-2, with D perhaps TRBD1 (5 bases). Trimming removed 2 bases from V and 6 bases from J, with 14 bases in between. The CDR3 totals 14 residues. Germline loops: CDR1 SGHRS, CDR2 YFSETQ. The CDR3 here is CASSLYLSGDGYTF. The DNA of the CDR3 is TGCGCCAGCAGCTTATATTTGTCGGGGGATGGCTACACCTTC.

V and J are TRBV6-5 and TRBJ1-2, with 7 nucleotides matching TRBD1. This CDR3 spans 15 amino acids. The trim removed 5 bases at V and 1 base at J, leaving 7 bases unmatched. From germline, CDR1 is MNHEY and CDR2 SVGAGI. The CDR3 region is CASSRGQGLNYGYTF. CDR3 nucleotide sequence: TGTGCCAGCAGTAGGGGGCAGGGCCTTAACTATGGCTACACCTTC.

This clone was picked up one time. CDR3 sequence (DNA): TGCGCCAGCAGCTTGGTACTAGCGGCCAATGAGCAGTTCTTC. This gives the protein CASSLVLAANEQFF. This chain links TRBV5-1 with TRBJ2-1, with 8 bases matching TRBD2. The CDR3 is made up of 14 amino acids. V lost 0 bases to trimming and J lost 6 bases; unmatched junction nucleotides: 2. Germline CDR1 SGHRS, CDR2 YFSETQ.

Details on this clone: The germline gene is not matched at one end of the junction; a read error may be the cause. The J gene is TRBJ1-1, the V gene TRBV28; 9 positions agree with TRBD1. Germline V lookup: CDR1 MDHEN, CDR2 SYDVKM. The CDR3 runs to 16 residues. As DNA, the CDR3 is TGTACCAGCAGGACTCTCCCGGGACAGGGAAAAACTGAAGCTTTCTTT. Translated: CTSRTLPGQGKTEAFF.

The chain employs TRBV5-3 and TRBJ2-1; D perhaps matches TRBD2 (6 bases). TRBV5-3 is flagged as an ORF with uncertain function. The CDR3 runs to 16 residues. Between the trimmed V and J ends, which lost 4 bases and 2 bases, there was a span of 16 bases. CDR3: CARSPTWEEAYNEQFF. For the CDR3, the DNA is TGTGCCAGAAGCCCCACGTGGGAGGAGGCCTACAATGAGCAGTTCTTC.

This rearrangement joins TRBV10-1 to TRBJ1-4; maybe TRBD1 (6 bases). Deletions cut 3 bases from V and 8 bases from J, with 7 bases between. Germline CDR1 and CDR2: WNHNN and SYGVQD (reference sequence). The CDR3 runs 12 residues. CDR3 amino acids: CASSDQGEKLFF. For the CDR3, the DNA is TGCGCCAGCAGTGATCAGGGGGAAAAACTGTTTTTT.